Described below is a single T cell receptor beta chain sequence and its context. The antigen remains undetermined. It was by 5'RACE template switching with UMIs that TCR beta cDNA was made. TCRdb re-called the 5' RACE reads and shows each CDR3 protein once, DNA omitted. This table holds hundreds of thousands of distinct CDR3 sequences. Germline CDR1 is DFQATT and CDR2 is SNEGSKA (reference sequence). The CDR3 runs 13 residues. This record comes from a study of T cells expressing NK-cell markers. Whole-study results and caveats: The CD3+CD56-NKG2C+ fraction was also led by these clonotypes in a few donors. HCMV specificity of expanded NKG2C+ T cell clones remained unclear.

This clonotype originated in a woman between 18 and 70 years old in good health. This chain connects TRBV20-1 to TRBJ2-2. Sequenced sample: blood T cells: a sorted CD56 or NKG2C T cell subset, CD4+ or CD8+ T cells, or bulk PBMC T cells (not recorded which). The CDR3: CSASSENTGELFF.